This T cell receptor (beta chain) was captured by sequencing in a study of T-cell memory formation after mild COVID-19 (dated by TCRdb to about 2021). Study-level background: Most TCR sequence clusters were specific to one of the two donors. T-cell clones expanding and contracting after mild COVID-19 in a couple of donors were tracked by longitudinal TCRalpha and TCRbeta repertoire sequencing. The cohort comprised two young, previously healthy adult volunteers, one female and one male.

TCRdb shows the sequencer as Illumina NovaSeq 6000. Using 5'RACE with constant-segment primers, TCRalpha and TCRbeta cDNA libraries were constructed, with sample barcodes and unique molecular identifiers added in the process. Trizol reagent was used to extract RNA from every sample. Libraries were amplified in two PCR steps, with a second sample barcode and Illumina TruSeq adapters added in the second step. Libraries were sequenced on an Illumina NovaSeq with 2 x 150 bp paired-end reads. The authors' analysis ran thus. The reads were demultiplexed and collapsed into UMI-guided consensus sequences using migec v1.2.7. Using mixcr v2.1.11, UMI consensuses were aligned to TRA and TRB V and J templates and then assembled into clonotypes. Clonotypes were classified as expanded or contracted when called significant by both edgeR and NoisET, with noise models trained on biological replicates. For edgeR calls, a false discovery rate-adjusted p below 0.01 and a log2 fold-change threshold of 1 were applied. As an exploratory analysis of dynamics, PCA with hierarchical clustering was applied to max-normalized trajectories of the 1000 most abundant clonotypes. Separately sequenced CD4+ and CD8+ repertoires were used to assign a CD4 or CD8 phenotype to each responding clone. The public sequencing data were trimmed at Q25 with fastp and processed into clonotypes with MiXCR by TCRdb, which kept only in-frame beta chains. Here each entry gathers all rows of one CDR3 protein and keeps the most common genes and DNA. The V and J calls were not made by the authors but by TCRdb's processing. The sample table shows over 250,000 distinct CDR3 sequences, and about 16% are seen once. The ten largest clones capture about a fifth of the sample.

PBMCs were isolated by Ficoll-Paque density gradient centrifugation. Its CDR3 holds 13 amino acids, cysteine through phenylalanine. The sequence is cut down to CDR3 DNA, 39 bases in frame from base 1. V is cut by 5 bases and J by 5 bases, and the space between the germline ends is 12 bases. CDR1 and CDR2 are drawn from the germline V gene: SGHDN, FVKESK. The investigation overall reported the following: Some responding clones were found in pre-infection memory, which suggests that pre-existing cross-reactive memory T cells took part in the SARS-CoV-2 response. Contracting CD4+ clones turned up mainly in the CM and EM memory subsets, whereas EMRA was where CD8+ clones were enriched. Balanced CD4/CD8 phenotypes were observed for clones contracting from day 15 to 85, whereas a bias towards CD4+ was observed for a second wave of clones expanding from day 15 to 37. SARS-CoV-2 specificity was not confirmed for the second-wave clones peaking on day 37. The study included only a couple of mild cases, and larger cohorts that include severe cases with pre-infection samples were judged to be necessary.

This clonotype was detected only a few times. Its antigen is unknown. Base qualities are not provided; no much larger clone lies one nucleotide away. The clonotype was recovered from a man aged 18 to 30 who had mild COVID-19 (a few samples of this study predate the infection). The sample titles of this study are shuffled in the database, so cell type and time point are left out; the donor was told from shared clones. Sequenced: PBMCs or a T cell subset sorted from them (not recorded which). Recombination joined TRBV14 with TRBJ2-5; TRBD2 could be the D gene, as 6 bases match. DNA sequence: TGTGCCAGCAGCAAGGGACTTGGGGAGACCCAGTACTTC. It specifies CASSKGLGETQYF.